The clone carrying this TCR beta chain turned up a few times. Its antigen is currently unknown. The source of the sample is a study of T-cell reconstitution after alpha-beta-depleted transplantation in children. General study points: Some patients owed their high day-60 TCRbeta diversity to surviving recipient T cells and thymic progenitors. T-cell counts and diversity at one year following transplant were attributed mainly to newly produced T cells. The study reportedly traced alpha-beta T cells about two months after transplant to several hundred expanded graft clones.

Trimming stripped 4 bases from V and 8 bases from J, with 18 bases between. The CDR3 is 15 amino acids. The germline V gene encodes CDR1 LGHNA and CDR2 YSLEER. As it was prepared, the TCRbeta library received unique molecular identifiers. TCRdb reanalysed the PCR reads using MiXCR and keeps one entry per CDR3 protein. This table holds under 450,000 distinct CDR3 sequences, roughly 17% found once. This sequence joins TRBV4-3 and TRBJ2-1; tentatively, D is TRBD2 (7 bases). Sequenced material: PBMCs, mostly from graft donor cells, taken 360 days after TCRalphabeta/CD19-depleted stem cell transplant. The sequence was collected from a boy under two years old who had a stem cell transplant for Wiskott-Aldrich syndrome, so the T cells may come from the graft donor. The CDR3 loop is CASSRGGGGPDEQFF. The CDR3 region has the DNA TGCGCCAGCAGCCGGGGAGGGGGAGGGCCGGATGAGCAGTTCTTC.